These T cell receptor beta chains were read from a single sample in a study of blood T cell repertoires in COVID-19. Sequencing was performed with immunoSEQ multiplex PCR; in TCRdb, only in-frame clones are kept and a portion is missing. Of some 510,000 clones listed, roughly 90% are singletons. Sequencing used PBMCs or T cells enriched from blood (not recorded which). The origin of the receptors is a woman between 35 and 50 years old who had recovered from COVID-19. Both conserved end residues are part of each CDR3. The D gene is left open where the match is weak. Some rows mark clone size as missing; the rest say once, few, many or name a class of expanded clone.

clone_size	v_call	cdr3_length	d_call	j_call	cdr3_nt	cdr3_aa
NA	TRBV12-3/TRBV12-4	13	TRBD2	TRBJ2-5	TGTGCCAGCAGCCTTTACGGGGGGGAGACCCAGTACTTC	CASSLYGGETQYF
NA	TRBV6-1	17	NA	TRBJ2-5	TGTGCCAGCAGTGAATGGGATCAGGGCAGGTACCAAGAGACCCAGTACTTC	CASSEWDQGRYQETQYF
NA	TRBV5-1	15	NA	TRBJ2-5	TGCGCCAGCAGCTTGAATGGGGGCGTCTCAGGGACCCAGTACTTC	CASSLNGGVSGTQYF
NA	TRBV5-4	15	TRBD2	TRBJ2-7	TGTGCCAGCAGCCCCACGCCGGGCGGGGGAAACGAGCAGTACTTC	CASSPTPGGGNEQYF
once	TRBV9	17	TRBD1	TRBJ1-2	TGTGCCAGCAGCGGACCGGGACAGGACCCCGCTAACTATGGCTACACCTTC	CASSGPGQDPANYGYTF
NA	TRBV19	13	NA	TRBJ2-1	TGTGCCAGTAGTATTAATAGTGTCAATGAGCAGTTCTTC	CASSINSVNEQFF
NA	TRBV5-6	13	NA	TRBJ2-3	TGTGCCAGCAGCCCGCATACCGGGGATACGCAGTATTTT	CASSPHTGDTQYF
once	TRBV2	13	NA	TRBJ2-7	TGTGCCAGCAGTGAATTTTCCAGGTACGAGCAGTACTTC	CASSEFSRYEQYF
NA	TRBV11-2	15	TRBD1	TRBJ1-2	TGTGCCAGCAGCTTTCCGGGACAGAACTCCTATGGCTACACCTTC	CASSFPGQNSYGYTF
NA	TRBV11-2	13	NA	TRBJ1-6	TGTGCCAGCAGCTTAGACCCCAAATCACCCCTCCACTTT	CASSLDPKSPLHF
NA	TRBV7-2	13	NA	TRBJ2-7	TGTGCCAGCACCGATAGCGGTTCCTACGAGCAGTACTTC	CASTDSGSYEQYF
NA	TRBV7-2	13	NA	TRBJ2-7	TGTGCCAGCAGCTTAGGACTAGTTAACGAGCAGTACTTC	CASSLGLVNEQYF
NA	TRBV20-1	11	NA	TRBJ2-3	TGCAGTGCGGATCTAGCGGATACGCAGTATTTT	CSADLADTQYF
NA	TRBV6-1	15	NA	TRBJ2-7	TGTGCCAGCAGTGAAGCCCACAGATCAACCTACGAGCAGTACTTC	CASSEAHRSTYEQYF
NA	TRBV29-1	15	TRBD2	TRBJ2-2	TGCAGCGTTACCGCGACTAGCGGGAGTTCCGGGGAGCTGTTTTTT	CSVTATSGSSGELFF
NA	TRBV7-2	13	TRBD2	TRBJ2-7	TGTGCCAGCAGCGCGAGCGGGACCGGCGAGCAGTACTTC	CASSASGTGEQYF
NA	TRBV18	15	NA	TRBJ2-7	TGTGCCAGCTCACCAAGCCAGGGGATGGGCTACGAGCAGTACTTC	CASSPSQGMGYEQYF
NA	TRBV15	12	NA	TRBJ1-5	TGTGCCACCAGCAGAGATCTGAGAAAGCAGCATTTT	CATSRDLRKQHF
NA	TRBV6-5	14	NA	TRBJ1-1	TGTGCCAGCAGTACGAACCCCAGGGGAACTGAAGCTTTCTTT	CASSTNPRGTEAFF
NA	TRBV7-2	14	TRBD2	TRBJ2-1	TGTGCCAGCAGCTTAACACTAGCGTACAATGAGCAGTTCTTC	CASSLTLAYNEQFF
few	TRBV5-8	14	NA	TRBJ1-1	TGTGCCAGCAGCCCCAGGGGAATGAACACTGAAGCTTTCTTT	CASSPRGMNTEAFF
NA	TRBV7-2	12	NA	TRBJ2-7	TGTGCCAGCAGCTTATATGTGAGCGAGCAGTACTTC	CASSLYVSEQYF
NA	TRBV7-2	12	TRBD1	TRBJ1-2	TGTGCCAGCAGCCCGACAGGGAATGGCTACACCTTC	CASSPTGNGYTF
few	TRBV7-2	16	TRBD1	TRBJ2-7	TGTGCCAGCAGCTGGCACCCCGGGACAGGACGCTACGAGCAGTACTTC	CASSWHPGTGRYEQYF
once	TRBV11-2	14	TRBD2	TRBJ2-7	TGTGCCAGCAGCTTAGCCGGGGGGGCTTACGAGCAGTACTTC	CASSLAGGAYEQYF
NA	TRBV4-2	16	NA	TRBJ1-4	TGTGCCAGCAGCCAAGATGGCCCTGAAACTAATGAAAAACTGTTTTTT	CASSQDGPETNEKLFF
once	TRBV2	14	TRBD2	TRBJ2-5	TGTGCCAGCAGTGACATAGCGGGAGTTGTGACCCAGTACTTC	CASSDIAGVVTQYF
NA	TRBV21-1	16	NA	TRBJ1-2	TGTGCCAGCAGCAAAGGGACAGGGGTAAGGTGCTATGGCTACACCTTC	CASSKGTGVRCYGYTF
NA	TRBV6-5	14	TRBD2	TRBJ2-3	TGTGCCAGCTCTAGCGGGAGGGTTGCAGATACGCAGTATTTT	CASSSGRVADTQYF
NA	TRBV7-9	12	NA	TRBJ2-1	TGTGCCAGCAGCTTAGCCTCCAATGAGCAGTTCTTC	CASSLASNEQFF
once	TRBV5-4	15	NA	TRBJ1-1	TGTGCCAGCAGCGGTGGGGCAGGGGATGGGACTGAAGCTTTCTTT	CASSGGAGDGTEAFF
NA	TRBV9	19	TRBD1	TRBJ2-6	TGTGCCAGCAGCCCATCCTCCGGGACAGGGGTCTCTGGGGCCAACGTCCTGACTTTC	CASSPSSGTGVSGANVLTF
NA	TRBV6-2/TRBV6-3	13	NA	TRBJ2-6	TGTGCCAGCAGCCGGGACACTCTCAACGTCCTGACTTTC	CASSRDTLNVLTF
once	TRBV5-1	13	NA	TRBJ2-5	TGCGCCAGCAGCTCCGGGGGGCGGGAGACCCAGTACTTC	CASSSGGRETQYF
NA	TRBV5-5	15	TRBD1	TRBJ2-3	TGTGCCAGCAGCTGGAGGACAGGGGAAACAGATACGCAGTATTTT	CASSWRTGETDTQYF
NA	TRBV5-1	17	TRBD2	TRBJ2-1	TGCGCCAGCAGCGCGGGCCCCGGGACTACCAAATACAATGAGCAGTTCTTC	CASSAGPGTTKYNEQFF
NA	TRBV5-4	14	NA	TRBJ1-5	TGTGCCAGCAGCTTGGAGGGGAGCAATCAGCCCCAGCATTTT	CASSLEGSNQPQHF
few	TRBV10-1	12	NA	TRBJ1-5	TGCGCCAGCAGTGGAAACGGTCAGCCCCAGCATTTT	CASSGNGQPQHF
NA	TRBV16	14	NA	TRBJ1-2	TGTGCCAGCAACCTACTATCCGAGAACTATGGCTACACCTTC	CASNLLSENYGYTF
NA	TRBV11-2	14	NA	TRBJ1-1	TGTGCCAGCAGCTCGGGCCTAAGGGGCACTGAAGCTTTCTTT	CASSSGLRGTEAFF
NA	TRBV5-1	14	NA	TRBJ2-2	TGCGCCAGCAGCCGCGACTGGAACACCGGGGAGCTGTTTTTT	CASSRDWNTGELFF
NA	TRBV19	15	NA	TRBJ2-1	TGTGCCAGTAGTATTACGGGAGACTCCTACAATGAGCAGTTCTTC	CASSITGDSYNEQFF
few	TRBV27	15	TRBD1	TRBJ1-5	TGTGCCAGCAGTTCCCGGACAGGGGGCGCTTTAGCCCAGCATTTT	CASSSRTGGALAQHF
few	TRBV9	15	NA	TRBJ1-1	TGTGCCAGCAGCGTAGATGCTGCCGGGAACACTGAAGCTTTCTTT	CASSVDAAGNTEAFF
NA	TRBV7-8	17	NA	TRBJ1-2	TGTGCCAGCAGCACGAGGACCCCTGGGGGCCCAAACTATGGCTACACCTTC	CASSTRTPGGPNYGYTF
NA	TRBV9	16	TRBD1	TRBJ1-3	TGTGCCAGCAGCCGACAGGGGGCGAGCTCTGGAAACACCATATATTTT	CASSRQGASSGNTIYF
NA	TRBV7-8	15	TRBD2	TRBJ2-7	TGTGCCAGCACCGCACTAGCGGGAGATACCTACGAGCAGTACTTC	CASTALAGDTYEQYF
NA	TRBV28	12	NA	TRBJ1-1	TGTGCCAGCAGTTTCAGTATCACTGAAGCTTTCTTT	CASSFSITEAFF
NA	TRBV2	14	NA	TRBJ1-5	TGTGCCACTACACGGGAGGGACGGGATCAGCCCCAGCATTTT	CATTREGRDQPQHF
NA	TRBV5-6	15	TRBD1	TRBJ1-4	TGTGCCAGCAGCTTACCCCAACAGGGGTATGAAAAACTGTTTTTT	CASSLPQQGYEKLFF
NA	TRBV19	19	TRBD2	TRBJ2-3	TGTGCCAGTAGTATCGGAAGACTAGCGGGAGTTGGAAGCACAGATACGCAGTATTTT	CASSIGRLAGVGSTDTQYF